This TCR beta chain was captured in a study of T cells in Graves' hyperthyroidism and ophthalmopathy. Broader study findings: Most expanded thyroid clonotypes above 0.001 also appeared in blood.

This clonotype was observed a handful of times. Its antigen remains unidentified. A much larger clone differs from this one at a single base, so this may be a read error. The CDR3 loop spans 11 amino acids. V dropped 1 base and J dropped 10 bases, with 7 bases sitting between them. Germline values: CDR1 SNHLY, CDR2 FYNNEI. Fresh 10 ml peripheral blood yielded PBMCs. TCR beta CDR3 region amplification was performed from RNA transcripts. First-round RT-PCR targeting the TCR CDR3 was performed with the HTBI primer set. TCRdb used MiXCR to reprocess the multiplex PCR reads, holding one entry per CDR3 protein. The table has a few hundred thousand distinct CDR3 sequences, approximately 17% seen once.

The sequence derives from a woman between 18 and 30 years old with Graves' ophthalmopathy. J is TRBJ1-1 and V is TRBV2; no reliable D call. The specimen was blood. CDR3 region: CASSEVSGAFF. The CDR3 DNA follows: TGTGCCAGCAGTGAAGTCTCTGGAGCTTTCTTT.